This T cell receptor beta chain was sequenced for a study of T cell changes during pregnancy in multiple sclerosis. Using immunoSEQ multiplex PCR, the repertoire was profiled, and TCRdb retains in-frame clones only, with some absent. Altogether some 40,000 clones are present, around 92% being singletons, with the ten largest covering around 0.78%. Trimming pared 6 bases from V and 3 bases from J, leaving 12 bases between. The CDR3 is 14 residues long. Germline CDR1 is MNHNY and CDR2 is SVGAGI (reference sequence). V is TRBV6-6 and J is TRBJ1-5, with D hard to call. The sequences come from CD4+ T cells from peripheral blood mononuclear cells, collected in the third trimester of pregnancy. The clonotype was recovered from a female donor with multiple sclerosis, enrolled in a pregnancy study. The CDR3 region has the DNA TGTGCCAGCAGAGACATAAAAGTCAATCAGCCCCAGCATTTT. Protein: CASRDIKVNQPQHF.